This T cell receptor (beta chain) was identified during a study of beta chain features in type 1 diabetes. Study results and limitations: All four CD4+ subsets of Type 1 diabetes patients contained TCRB CDR3s that were moderately but significantly shorter. Patients showed naive, central memory and Treg TCRB repertoires that appeared more similar than those of healthy donors. Diminished insertions and augmented deletions at VDJ junctions characterized type 1 diabetes patients.

Germline assignment: CDR1 KGHSH and CDR2 LQKENI. Trimming took 1 base from V and 7 from J, leaving 7 bases between them. CDR3 length: 12 amino acids. The sample holds a few counts of this clone. The antigen is unknown. Expressed TCRB transcripts were sequenced after all isolated RNA was converted to cDNA. This table comes from immunoSEQ multiplex PCR, and its TCRdb copy is limited to in-frame clones, with some not included. The data show 250,000 to 350,000 clones, over 12% seen once. This chain connects TRBV18 to TRBJ2-5; weak D call: TRBD2 (6 bases). The sequenced sample consisted of naive CD4+ T cells from blood. This TCR came from a man aged 18 to 29 with type 1 diabetes. Written as DNA, the CDR3 is TGTGCCAGCTCACCACTGGAGGGGACCCAGTACTTC. Translation gives CASSPLEGTQYF.